This section outlines one TCR beta chain sequence together with its context. The data originate from a study of a mutant IDH1 vaccine in newly diagnosed glioma. Overall study: Most had both radiotherapy and temozolomide beforehand; others had only one.

TCRdb keeps only in-frame clones here, not all; method: immunoSEQ multiplex PCR. The sample includes about 92,000 clones, 80% of them seen just once. The V end was cut by 4 bases, the J end by 6 bases, with 13 bases between. The CDR3 runs to 13 residues. Germline lookup yields CDR1 LNHDA and CDR2 SQIVND (reference sequence). Described time point: baseline, week 1 (first vaccination visit). Treatment: pre-vaccination baseline after standard-of-care therapy. The chain has TRBV19 and TRBJ2-7; D may correspond to TRBD1 or TRBD2 (6 bases each). This TCR came from a man between 35 and 55 years old with glioma. The sequencing here drew on PBMCs, taken from a glioma patient treated with radiotherapy, temozolomide or both. The CDR3 here is CASSTKGGTEQYF. The CDR3 DNA sequence: TGTGCCAGTAGTACCAAAGGGGGGACCGAGCAGTACTTC.